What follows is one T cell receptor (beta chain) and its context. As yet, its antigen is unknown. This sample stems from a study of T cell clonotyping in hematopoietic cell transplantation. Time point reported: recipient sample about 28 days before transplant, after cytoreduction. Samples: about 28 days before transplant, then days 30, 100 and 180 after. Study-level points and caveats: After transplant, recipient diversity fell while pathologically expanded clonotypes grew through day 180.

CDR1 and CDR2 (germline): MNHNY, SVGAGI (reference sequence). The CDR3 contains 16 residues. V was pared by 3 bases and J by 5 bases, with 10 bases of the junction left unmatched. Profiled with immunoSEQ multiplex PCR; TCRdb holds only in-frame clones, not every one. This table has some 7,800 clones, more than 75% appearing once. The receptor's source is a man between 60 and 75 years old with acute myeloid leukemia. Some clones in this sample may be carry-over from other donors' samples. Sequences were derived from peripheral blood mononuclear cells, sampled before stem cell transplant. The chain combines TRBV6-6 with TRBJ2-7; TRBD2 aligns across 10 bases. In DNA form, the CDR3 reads TGTGCCAGCAGTTATACTAGCGGGACAAAGAGTGACGAGCAGTACTTC. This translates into CASSYTSGTKSDEQYF.